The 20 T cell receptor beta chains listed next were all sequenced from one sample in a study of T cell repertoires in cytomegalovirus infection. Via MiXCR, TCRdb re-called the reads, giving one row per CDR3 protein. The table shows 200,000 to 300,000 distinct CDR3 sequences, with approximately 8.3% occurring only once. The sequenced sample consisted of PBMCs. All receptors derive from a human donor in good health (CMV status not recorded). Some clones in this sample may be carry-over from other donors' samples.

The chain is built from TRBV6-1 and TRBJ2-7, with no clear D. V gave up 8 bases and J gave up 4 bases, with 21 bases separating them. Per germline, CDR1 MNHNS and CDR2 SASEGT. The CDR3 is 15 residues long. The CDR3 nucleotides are TGTGCCAGCCAAACCGGGTTAGGCATCGGGTACGAGCAGTACTTC. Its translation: CASQTGLGIGYEQYF.

The CDR3 loop reads CASSYSGMGTYGYTF. The DNA of the CDR3 is TGTGCCAGCAGTTACTCGGGTATGGGGACTTATGGCTACACCTTC. V is TRBV6-5 and J is TRBJ1-2, with a possible D match to TRBD1 (5 bases). The CDR3 runs 15 residues. V lost 0 bases to trimming and J lost 5 bases, with 13 bases between them. CDR1 and CDR2 from the germline V gene are MNHEY and SVGAGI.

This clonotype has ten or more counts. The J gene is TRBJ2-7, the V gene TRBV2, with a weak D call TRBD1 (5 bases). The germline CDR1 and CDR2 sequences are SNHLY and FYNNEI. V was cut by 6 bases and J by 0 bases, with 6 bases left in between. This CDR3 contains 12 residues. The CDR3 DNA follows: TGTGCCAGCAGGGACAACTCCTACGAGCAGTACTTC. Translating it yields CASRDNSYEQYF.

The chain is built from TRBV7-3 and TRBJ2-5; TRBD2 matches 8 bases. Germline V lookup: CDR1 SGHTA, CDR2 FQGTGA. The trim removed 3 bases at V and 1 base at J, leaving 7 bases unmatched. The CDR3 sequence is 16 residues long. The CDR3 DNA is TGTGCCAGCAGCTTGGGGGCGGGGGGCTCCCAAGAGACCCAGTACTTC. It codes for CASSLGAGGSQETQYF.

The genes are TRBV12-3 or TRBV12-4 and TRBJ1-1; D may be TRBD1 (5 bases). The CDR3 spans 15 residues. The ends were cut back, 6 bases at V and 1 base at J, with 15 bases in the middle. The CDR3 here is CASSQAGTANTEAFF. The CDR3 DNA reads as TGTGCCAGCAGCCAGGCCGGGACGGCGAACACTGAAGCTTTCTTT.

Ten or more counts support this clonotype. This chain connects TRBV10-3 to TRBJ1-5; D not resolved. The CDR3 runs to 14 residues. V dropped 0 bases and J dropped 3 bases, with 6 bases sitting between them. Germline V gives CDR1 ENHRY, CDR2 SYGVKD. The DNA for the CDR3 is TGTGCCATCAGTGAGTCCGGGGACAATCAGCCCCAGCATTTT. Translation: CAISESGDNQPQHF.

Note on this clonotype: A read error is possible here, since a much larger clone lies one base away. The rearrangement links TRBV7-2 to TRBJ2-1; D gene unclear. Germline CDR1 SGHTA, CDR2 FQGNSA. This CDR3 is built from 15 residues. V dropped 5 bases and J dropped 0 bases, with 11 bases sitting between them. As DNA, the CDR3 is TGTACCAGCAGCCCGAGCGCTTACTCCTACAATGAGCAGTTCTTC. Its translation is CTSSPSAYSYNEQFF. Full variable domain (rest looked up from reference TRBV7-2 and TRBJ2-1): GAGVSQSPSNKVTEKGKDVELRCDPISGHTALYWYRQSLGQGLEFLIYFQGNSAPDKSGLPSDRFSAERTGGSVSTLTIQRTQQEDSAVYLCTSSPSAYSYNEQFFGPGTRLTVL.

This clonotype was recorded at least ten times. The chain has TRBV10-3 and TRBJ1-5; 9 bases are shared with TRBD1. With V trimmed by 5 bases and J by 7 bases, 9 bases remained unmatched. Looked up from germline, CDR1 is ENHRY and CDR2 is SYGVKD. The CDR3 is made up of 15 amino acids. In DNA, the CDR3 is TGTGCCATCAGTTCCGGGACAGGGTCTAACCAGCCCCAGCATTTT. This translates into CAISSGTGSNQPQHF.

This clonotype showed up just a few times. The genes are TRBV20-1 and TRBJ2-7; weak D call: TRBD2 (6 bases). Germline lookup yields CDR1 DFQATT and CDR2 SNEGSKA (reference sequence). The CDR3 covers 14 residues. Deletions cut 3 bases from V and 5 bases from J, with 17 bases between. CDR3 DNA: TGCAGTGCTAGGAGGGGACTCCTTCTTGACGAGCAGTACTTC. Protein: CSARRGLLLDEQYF.

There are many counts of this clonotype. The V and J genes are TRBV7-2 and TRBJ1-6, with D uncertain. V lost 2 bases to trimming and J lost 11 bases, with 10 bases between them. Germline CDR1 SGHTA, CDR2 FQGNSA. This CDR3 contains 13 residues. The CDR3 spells CASSLNPTTPLHF. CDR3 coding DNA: TGTGCCAGCAGCTTAAACCCGACGACACCCCTCCACTTT.

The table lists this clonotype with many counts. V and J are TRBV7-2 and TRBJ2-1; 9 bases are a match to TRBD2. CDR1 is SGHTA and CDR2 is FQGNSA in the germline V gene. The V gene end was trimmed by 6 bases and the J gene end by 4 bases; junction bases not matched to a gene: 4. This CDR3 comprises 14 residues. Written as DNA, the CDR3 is TGTGCCAGCAGAAGTAGCGGGAGTTACAATGAGCAGTTCTTC. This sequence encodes CASRSSGSYNEQFF. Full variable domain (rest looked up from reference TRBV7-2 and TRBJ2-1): GAGVSQSPSNKVTEKGKDVELRCDPISGHTALYWYRQSLGQGLEFLIYFQGNSAPDKSGLPSDRFSAERTGGSVSTLTIQRTQQEDSAVYLCASRSSGSYNEQFFGPGTRLTVL.

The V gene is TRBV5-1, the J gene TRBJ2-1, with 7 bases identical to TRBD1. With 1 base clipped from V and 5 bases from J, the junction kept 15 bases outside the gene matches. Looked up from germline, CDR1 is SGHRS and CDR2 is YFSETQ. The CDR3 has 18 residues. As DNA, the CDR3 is TGCGCCAGCAGCTTGTTTGATCGGTGGGACAGCACTAACAATGAGCAGTTCTTC. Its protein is CASSLFDRWDSTNNEQFF. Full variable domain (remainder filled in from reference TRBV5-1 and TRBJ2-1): KAGVTQTPRYLIKTRGQQVTLSCSPISGHRSVSWYQQTPGQGLQFLFEYFSETQRNKGNFPGRFSGRQFSNSRSEMNVSTLELGDSALYLCASSLFDRWDSTNNEQFFGPGTRLTVL.

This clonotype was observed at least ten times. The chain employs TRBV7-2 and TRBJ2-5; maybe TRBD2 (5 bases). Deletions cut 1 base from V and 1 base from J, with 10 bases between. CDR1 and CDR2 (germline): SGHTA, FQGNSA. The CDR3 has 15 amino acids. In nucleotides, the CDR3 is TGTGCCAGCAGCTTAGATAGTAGCGTCCAAGAGACCCAGTACTTC. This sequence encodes CASSLDSSVQETQYF. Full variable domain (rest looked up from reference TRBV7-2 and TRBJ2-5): GAGVSQSPSNKVTEKGKDVELRCDPISGHTALYWYRQSLGQGLEFLIYFQGNSAPDKSGLPSDRFSAERTGGSVSTLTIQRTQQEDSAVYLCASSLDSSVQETQYFGPGTRLLVL.

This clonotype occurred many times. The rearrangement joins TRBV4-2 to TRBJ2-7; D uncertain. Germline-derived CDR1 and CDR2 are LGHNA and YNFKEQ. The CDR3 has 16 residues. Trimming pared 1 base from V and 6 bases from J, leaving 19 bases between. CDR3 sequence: CASSQVGWPGDSEQYF. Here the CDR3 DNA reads TGTGCCAGCAGCCAAGTAGGCTGGCCCGGAGACTCCGAGCAGTACTTC.

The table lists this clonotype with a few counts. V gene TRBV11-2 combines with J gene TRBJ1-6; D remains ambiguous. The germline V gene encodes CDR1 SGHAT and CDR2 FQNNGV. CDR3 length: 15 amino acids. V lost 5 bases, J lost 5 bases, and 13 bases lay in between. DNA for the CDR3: TGTGCCAGCAGCCCCTACGGGATAAATAATTCACCCCTCCACTTT. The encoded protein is CASSPYGINNSPLHF.

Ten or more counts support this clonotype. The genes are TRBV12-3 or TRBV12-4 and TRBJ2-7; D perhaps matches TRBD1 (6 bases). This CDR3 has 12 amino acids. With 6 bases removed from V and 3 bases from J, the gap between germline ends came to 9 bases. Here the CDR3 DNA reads TGTGCCAGCAGCTTACAGGGCTACGAGCAGTACTTC. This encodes CASSLQGYEQYF.

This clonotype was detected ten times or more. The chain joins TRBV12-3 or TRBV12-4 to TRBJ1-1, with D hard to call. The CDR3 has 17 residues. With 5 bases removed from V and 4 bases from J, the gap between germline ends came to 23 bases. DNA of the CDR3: TGTGCCAGCAGTGCAAATGTAGGATCCGCTACCCTCACTGAAGCTTTCTTT. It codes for CASSANVGSATLTEAFF.

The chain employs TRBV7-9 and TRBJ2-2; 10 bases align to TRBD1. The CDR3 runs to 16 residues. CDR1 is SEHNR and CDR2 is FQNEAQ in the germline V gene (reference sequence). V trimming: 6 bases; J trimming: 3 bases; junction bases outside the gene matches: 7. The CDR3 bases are TGTGCCAGCAGAAGCGGGACAGGGGTAGACACCGGGGAGCTGTTTTTT. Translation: CASRSGTGVDTGELFF.

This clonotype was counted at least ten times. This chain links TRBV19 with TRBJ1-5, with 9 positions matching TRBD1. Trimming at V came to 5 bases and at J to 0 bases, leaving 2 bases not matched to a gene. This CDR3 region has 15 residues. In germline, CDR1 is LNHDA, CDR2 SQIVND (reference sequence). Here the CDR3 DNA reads TGTGCCAGTAGTCCGGACAGGGGTAGCAATCAGCCCCAGCATTTT. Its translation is CASSPDRGSNQPQHF. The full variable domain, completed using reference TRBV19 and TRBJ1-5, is DGGITQSPKYLFRKEGQNVTLSCEQNLNHDAMYWYRQDPGQGLRLIYYSQIVNDFQKGDIAEGYSVSREKKESFPLTVTSAQKNPTAFYLCASSPDRGSNQPQHFGDGTRLSIL.

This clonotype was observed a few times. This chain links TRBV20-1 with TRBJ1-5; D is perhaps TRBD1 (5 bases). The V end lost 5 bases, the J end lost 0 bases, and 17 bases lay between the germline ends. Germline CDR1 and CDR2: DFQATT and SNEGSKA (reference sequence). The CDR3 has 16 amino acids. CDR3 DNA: TGCAGTGCTCTTCCCGGGAACAGGCTTAGCAATCAGCCCCAGCATTTT. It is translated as CSALPGNRLSNQPQHF.